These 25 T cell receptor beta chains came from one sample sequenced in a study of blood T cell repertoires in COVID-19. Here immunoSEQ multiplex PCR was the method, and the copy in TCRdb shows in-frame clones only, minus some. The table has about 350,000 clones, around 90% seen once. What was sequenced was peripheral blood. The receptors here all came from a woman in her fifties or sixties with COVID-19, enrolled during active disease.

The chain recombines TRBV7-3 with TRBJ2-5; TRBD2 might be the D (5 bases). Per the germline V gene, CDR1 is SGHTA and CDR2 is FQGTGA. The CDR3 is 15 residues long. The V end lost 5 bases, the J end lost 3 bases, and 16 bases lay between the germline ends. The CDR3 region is CASSPSRDHKETQYF. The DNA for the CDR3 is TGTGCCAGCAGCCCAAGCCGGGATCATAAAGAGACCCAGTACTTC.

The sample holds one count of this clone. The chain's CDR3 is CASGGQVNTGELFF. The CDR3 DNA reads TGCGCCAGCGGGGGACAGGTTAACACCGGGGAGCTGTTTTTT. The chain employs TRBV10-2 and TRBJ2-2, with 8 bases matching TRBD1. The length of the CDR3 is 14 residues. Germline-derived CDR1 and CDR2 are WSHSY and SAAADI. Trimming at V came to 8 bases and at J to 2 bases, leaving 4 bases not matched to a gene.

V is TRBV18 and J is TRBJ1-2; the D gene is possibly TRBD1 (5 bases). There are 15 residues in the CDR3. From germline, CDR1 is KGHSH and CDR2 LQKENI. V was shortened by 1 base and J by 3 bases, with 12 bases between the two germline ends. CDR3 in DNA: TGTGCCAGCTCACCACGAGCAGGGAACGACTATGGCTACACCTTC. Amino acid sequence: CASSPRAGNDYGYTF.

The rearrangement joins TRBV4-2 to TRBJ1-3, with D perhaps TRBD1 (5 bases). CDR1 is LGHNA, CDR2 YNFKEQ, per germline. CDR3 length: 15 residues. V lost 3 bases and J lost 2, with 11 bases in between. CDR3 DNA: TGTGCCAGCAGCCATTCCAGGGCAGCTGGAAACACCATATATTTT. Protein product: CASSHSRAAGNTIYF.

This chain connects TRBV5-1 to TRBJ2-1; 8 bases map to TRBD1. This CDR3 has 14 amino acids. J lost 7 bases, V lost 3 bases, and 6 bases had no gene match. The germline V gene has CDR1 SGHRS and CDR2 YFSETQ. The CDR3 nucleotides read TGCGCCAGCAGCTGGGGGGACAGGTCAAATGAGCAGTTCTTC. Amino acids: CASSWGDRSNEQFF.

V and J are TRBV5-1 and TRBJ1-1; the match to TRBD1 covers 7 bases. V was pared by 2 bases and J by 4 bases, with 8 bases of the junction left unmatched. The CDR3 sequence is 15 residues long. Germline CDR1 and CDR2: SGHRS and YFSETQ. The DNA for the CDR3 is TGCGCCAGCAGCTTTACAGGGGCGTCGATCACTGAAGCTTTCTTT. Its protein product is CASSFTGASITEAFF.

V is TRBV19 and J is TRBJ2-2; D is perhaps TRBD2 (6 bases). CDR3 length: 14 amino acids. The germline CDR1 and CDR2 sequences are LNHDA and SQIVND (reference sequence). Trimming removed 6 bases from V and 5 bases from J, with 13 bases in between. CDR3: CASRRDFATGELFF. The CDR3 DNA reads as TGTGCCAGTAGGCGGGACTTTGCTACCGGGGAGCTGTTTTTT.

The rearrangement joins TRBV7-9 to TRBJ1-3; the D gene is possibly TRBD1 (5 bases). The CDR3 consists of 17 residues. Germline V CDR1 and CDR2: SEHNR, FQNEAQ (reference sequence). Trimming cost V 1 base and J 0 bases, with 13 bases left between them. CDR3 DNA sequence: TGTGCCAGCAGCTTAGTAGCGGGACGGATCTCTGGAAACACCATATATTTT. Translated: CASSLVAGRISGNTIYF.

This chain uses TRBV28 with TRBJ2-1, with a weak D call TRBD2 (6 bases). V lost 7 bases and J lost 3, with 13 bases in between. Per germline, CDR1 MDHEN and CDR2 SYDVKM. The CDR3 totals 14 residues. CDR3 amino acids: CASTPGEFYNEQFF. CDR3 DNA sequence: TGTGCCAGCACCCCGGGGGAGTTCTACAATGAGCAGTTCTTC.

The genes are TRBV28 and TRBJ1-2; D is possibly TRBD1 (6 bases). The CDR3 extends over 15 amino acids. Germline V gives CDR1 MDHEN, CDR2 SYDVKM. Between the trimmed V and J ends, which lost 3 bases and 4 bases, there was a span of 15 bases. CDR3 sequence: CASSLGQRTLYGYTF. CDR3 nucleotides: TGTGCCAGCAGTTTGGGACAACGGACTCTCTATGGCTACACCTTC.

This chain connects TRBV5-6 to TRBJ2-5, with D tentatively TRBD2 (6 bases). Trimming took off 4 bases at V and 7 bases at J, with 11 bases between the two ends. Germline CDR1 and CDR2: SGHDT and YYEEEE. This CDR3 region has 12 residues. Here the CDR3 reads CASSQAGGTQYF. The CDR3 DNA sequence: TGTGCCAGCAGCCAGGCCGGGGGGACCCAGTACTTC.

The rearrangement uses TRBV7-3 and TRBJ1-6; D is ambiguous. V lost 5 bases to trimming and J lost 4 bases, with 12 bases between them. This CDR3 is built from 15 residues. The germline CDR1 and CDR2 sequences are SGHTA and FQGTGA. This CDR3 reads CASSPTAGYNSPLHF. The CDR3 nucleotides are TGTGCCAGCAGCCCCACAGCAGGTTATAATTCACCCCTCCACTTT.

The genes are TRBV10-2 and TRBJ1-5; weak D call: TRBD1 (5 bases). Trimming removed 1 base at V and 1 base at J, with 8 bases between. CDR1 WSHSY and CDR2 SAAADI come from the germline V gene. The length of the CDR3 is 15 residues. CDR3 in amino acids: CASSEFQGSNQPQHF. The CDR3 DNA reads TGCGCCAGCAGTGAGTTCCAGGGAAGCAATCAGCCCCAGCATTTT.

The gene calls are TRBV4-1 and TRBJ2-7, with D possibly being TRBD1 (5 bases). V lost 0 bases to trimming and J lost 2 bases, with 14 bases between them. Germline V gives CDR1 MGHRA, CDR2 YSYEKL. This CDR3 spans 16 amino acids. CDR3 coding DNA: TGCGCCAGCAGCCAAGAAAGACAGAGTCGAGCCTACGAGCAGTACTTC. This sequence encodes CASSQERQSRAYEQYF.

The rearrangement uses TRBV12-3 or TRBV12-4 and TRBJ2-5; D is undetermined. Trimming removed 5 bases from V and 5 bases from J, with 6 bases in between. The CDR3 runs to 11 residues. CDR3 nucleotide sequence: TGTGCCAGCAGTGACTCTGAGACCCAGTACTTC. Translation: CASSDSETQYF.

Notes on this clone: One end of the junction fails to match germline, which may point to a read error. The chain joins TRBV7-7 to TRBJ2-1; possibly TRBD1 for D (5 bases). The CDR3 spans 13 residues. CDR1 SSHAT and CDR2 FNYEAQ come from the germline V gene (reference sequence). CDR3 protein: CASSSDRGNEQFF. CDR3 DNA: TGTGCTAGCAGCTCTGATAGGGGCAATGAGCAGTTCTTC.

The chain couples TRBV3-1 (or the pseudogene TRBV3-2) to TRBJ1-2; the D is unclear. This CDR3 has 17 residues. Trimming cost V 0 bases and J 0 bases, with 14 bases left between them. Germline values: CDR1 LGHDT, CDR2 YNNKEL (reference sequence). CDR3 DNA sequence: TGTGCCAGCAGCCAAGATTTCGGCAGGCCTCCTAACTATGGCTACACCTTC. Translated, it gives CASSQDFGRPPNYGYTF.

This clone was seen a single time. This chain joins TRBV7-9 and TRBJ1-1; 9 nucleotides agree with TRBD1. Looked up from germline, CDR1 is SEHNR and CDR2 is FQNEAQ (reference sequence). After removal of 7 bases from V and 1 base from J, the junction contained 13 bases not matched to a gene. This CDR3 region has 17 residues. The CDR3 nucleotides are TGTGCCAGCACCACATCCACTACGGGACAGGGGAACACTGAAGCTTTCTTT. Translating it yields CASTTSTTGQGNTEAFF.

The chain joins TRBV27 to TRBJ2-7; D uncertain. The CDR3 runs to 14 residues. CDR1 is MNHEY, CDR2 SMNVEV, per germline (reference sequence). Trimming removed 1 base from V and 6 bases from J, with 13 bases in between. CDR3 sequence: CASSLLVGPLEQYF. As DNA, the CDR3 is TGTGCCAGCAGTTTATTGGTCGGTCCCCTCGAGCAGTACTTC.

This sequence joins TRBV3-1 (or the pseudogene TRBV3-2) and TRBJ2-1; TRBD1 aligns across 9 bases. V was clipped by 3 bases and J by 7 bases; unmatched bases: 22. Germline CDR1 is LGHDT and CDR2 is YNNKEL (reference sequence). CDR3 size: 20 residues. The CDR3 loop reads CASSHGYGPDRGLMKNEQFF. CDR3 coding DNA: TGTGCCAGCAGCCATGGGTATGGGCCGGACAGGGGATTAATGAAGAATGAGCAGTTCTTC.

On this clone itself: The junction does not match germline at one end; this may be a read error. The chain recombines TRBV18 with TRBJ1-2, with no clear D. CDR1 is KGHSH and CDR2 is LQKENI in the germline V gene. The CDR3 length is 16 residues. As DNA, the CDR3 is TGTGTCAGCTCACCACTCACAGACCCTGCTAACTATGGCTACACCTTC. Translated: CVSSPLTDPANYGYTF.

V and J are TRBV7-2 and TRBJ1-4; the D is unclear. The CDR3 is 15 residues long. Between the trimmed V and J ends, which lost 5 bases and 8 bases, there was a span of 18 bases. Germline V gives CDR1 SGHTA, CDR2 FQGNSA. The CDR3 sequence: CASSLLGPHLEKLFF. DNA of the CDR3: TGTGCCAGCAGCCTTCTTGGTCCTCATCTAGAAAAACTGTTTTTT.

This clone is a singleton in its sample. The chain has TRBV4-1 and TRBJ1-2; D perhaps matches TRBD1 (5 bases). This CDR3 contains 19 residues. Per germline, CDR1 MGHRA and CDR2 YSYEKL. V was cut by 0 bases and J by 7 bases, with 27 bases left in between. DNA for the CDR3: TGCGCCAGCAGCCAAGATCTATTGGCAGGGTGGATGTATCGCGGTGGCTACACCTTC. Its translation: CASSQDLLAGWMYRGGYTF.

The CDR3 is CASSAMVGSGTVEAFF. CDR3 nucleotide sequence: TGTGCCAGCAGCGCCATGGTGGGGTCTGGGACTGTTGAAGCTTTCTTT. This chain joins TRBV7-9 and TRBJ1-1, with D perhaps TRBD1 (5 bases). The length of the CDR3 is 16 residues. The V gene lost 5 bases and the J gene lost 7 bases, with 23 bases spanning the gap. The germline CDR1 and CDR2 sequences are SEHNR and FQNEAQ (reference sequence).

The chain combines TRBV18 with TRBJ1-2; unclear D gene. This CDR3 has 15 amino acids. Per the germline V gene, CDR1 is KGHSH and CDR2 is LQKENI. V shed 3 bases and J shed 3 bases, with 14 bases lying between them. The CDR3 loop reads CASSPEWARDYGYTF. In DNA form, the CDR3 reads TGTGCCAGCTCACCGGAGTGGGCGCGGGACTATGGCTACACCTTC.